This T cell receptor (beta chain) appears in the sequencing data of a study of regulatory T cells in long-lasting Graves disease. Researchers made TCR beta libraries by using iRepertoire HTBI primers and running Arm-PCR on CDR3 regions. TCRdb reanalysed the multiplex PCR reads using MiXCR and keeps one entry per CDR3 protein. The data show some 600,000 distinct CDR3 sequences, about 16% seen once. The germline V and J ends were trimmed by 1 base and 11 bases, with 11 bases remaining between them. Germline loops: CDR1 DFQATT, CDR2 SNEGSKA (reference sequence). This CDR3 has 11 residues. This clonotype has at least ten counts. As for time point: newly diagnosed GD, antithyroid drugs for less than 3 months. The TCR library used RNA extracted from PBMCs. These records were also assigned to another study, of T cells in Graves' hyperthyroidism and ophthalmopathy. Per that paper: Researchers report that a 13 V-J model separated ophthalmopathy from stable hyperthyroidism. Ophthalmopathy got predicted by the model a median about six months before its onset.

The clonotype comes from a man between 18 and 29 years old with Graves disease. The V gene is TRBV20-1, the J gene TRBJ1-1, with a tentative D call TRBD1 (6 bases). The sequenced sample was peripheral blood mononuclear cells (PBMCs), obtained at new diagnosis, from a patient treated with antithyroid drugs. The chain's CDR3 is CSARVQGRAFF. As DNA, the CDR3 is TGCAGTGCTAGAGTACAGGGAAGGGCTTTCTTT.